This T cell receptor (beta chain) was obtained from a study of Ad26.COV2.S vaccination and SARS-CoV-2 variants. Clones were read by immunoSEQ multiplex PCR, and TCRdb kept only the in-frame ones, dropping some. The repertoire holds around 140,000 clones, with just over 85% as singletons. CDR3 length equals 15 residues. V lost 5 bases and J lost 2, with 13 bases in between. Germline V CDR1 and CDR2: SNHLY, FYNNEI. This clonotype originated in a human donor who had recovered from COVID-19. This sample comprised peripheral blood, obtained after recovery from COVID-19. This chain links TRBV2 with TRBJ1-3; possibly TRBD1 for D (5 bases). CDR3 sequence: CASSLDRIAGNTIYF. For the CDR3, the DNA is TGTGCCAGCAGTCTCGACAGAATCGCTGGAAACACCATATATTTT.